The entry that follows covers one T cell receptor beta chain sequence. In its sample, this clonotype comes out as large (0.1 to 1%). What antigen it recognizes has not been identified. The record has no base qualities; no much larger clone is one base away. This sample is drawn from a study of T cell repertoires in aging, cancer and after chemotherapy (dated by TCRdb to about 2019). Turning to the overall study: Six donor age groups were covered, ranging from 30 or younger up to 70 or older, and each group contained at least three individuals. To examine immunoaging and T cell reconstitution after chemotherapy, the study profiled TCR beta repertoires in peripheral blood from healthy donors and cancer patients. The full dataset contained 8.5 million to 10 million TCR reads. Paired pre- and post-chemotherapy samples in the solid tumor group came from brain tumor (glioblastoma) patients receiving temozolomide-based therapy. Alongside approximately 97 healthy donors serving as a reference group, the cohort included some 210 cancer patients, of whom roughly 92 had hematological cancers and 120 to 130 had solid cancers. Findings and caveats that apply to the study as a whole: In healthy donors, the decline in TCR diversity with age was mainly explained by loss of richness, whereas in cancer patients loss of evenness was also found to contribute. Median generation probability increased over the chemotherapy interval in both cancer cohorts, suggesting repertoire reconstitution through rebound thymic output. Significantly lower blood TCR diversity and higher clonality were observed in untreated patients with hematological or solid cancers than in age-matched healthy donors. According to the authors, the repertoire data do not permit conclusions about immunological memory after chemotherapy.

Using a mixed TRB-A/B primer pool, multiplex touch-down PCR amplified rearranged TRB sequences covering the V, D and J segments. Illumina adapters and sample indices were attached to the amplicons through two consecutive PCR reactions run with Phusion HS II polymerase. Amplicons were gel-purified with the NucleoSpin Gel and PCR Clean-up kit, then checked with Qubit and an Agilent 2100 Bioanalyzer. The libraries were sequenced on an Illumina MiSeq with 600-cycle, single-indexed, paired-end runs. The authors processed their data as follows. Processing of the TRB sequences was carried out with MiXCR versions 2.12 and 3.0.5. Each unique CDR3 nucleotide sequence counted as one clone, and only productive sequences with at least two reads were retained. Repertoire metrics included Shannon diversity, evenness, clonality (one minus evenness), and alpha-parameterized diversity profiles from alpha 0 to 5. Generation probabilities of clones in paired pre- and post-chemotherapy samples were computed with the IGoR algorithm. TCRdb reprocessing: public reads trimmed at Q25 with fastp, clones called with MiXCR, in-frame beta chains kept. A single entry per CDR3 protein holds the most common genes and DNA from its merged rows. The V and J calls and clone size are TCRdb's, not the authors'. For this sample the table gives approximately 3,100 distinct CDR3 sequences, of which 45% were detected only once. The top ten clones comprise over 2.5% of the sample.

V gives up 3 bases and J gives up 6 bases, and the segment between their germline ends measures 8 bases. The CDR3 runs 11 amino acids, cysteine and phenylalanine included. Only CDR3 DNA remains: 33 bases, in frame from the first base. The germline V gene (reference sequence) supplies CDR1 GTSNPN and CDR2 SVGIG. TCR beta rearrangements were amplified from genomic DNA extracted from peripheral blood rather than from sorted cells or RNA. The sequenced sample consisted of blood. This sequence uses TRBV30 and TRBJ1-2, and TRBD1 may be the D gene, going by 5 matching bases. The TCR comes from a human donor with a solid tumor. CDR3 region: CAWRRDDGYTF. The DNA is as follows: TGTGCCTGGAGGAGGGACGATGGCTACACCTTC.